This passage covers 5 T cell receptor beta chains from one sample sequenced in a study of cytomegalovirus exposure and HLA in healthy donors. Generated by immunoSEQ multiplex PCR, the TCRdb table keeps only in-frame clones and is missing some. The sample yields about 160,000 clones, roughly nine tenths seen once. Sequencing used PBMCs. The origin of the receptors is a young woman in good health and CMV-seropositive.

This sequence joins TRBV19 and TRBJ2-3, with D possibly matching TRBD2 (6 bases). Trimming cost V 3 bases and J 1 base, with 11 bases left between them. The length of the CDR3 is 15 residues. Germline V gene sequence: CDR1 LNHDA, CDR2 SQIVND (reference sequence). The CDR3 coding sequence is TGTGCCAGTAGTATTGATTCTAGCGGCACAGATACGCAGTATTTT. Its protein is CASSIDSSGTDTQYF.

CDR3 sequence reads: CASSLGEVEQFF. The CDR3 DNA reads TGCGCCAGCAGCTTGGGGGAGGTGGAGCAGTTCTTC. This chain connects TRBV5-1 to TRBJ2-1; tentatively, D is TRBD2 (6 bases). CDR1 and CDR2 from the germline V gene are SGHRS and YFSETQ. This CDR3 is built from 12 residues. The V and J ends lost 0 bases and 10 bases respectively, with 8 bases between them.

The gene calls are TRBV7-3 and TRBJ2-1; 11 bases fit TRBD2. V shed 2 bases and J 5 bases; nucleotides not matched to a gene: 11. In germline, CDR1 is SGHTA, CDR2 FQGTGA. This CDR3 is 18 amino acids long. The chain's CDR3 is CASSLVGLAGRLDNEQFF. CDR3 sequence (DNA): TGTGCCAGCAGCTTAGTAGGACTAGCGGGTAGGTTGGACAATGAGCAGTTCTTC. Full variable domain (remainder filled in from reference TRBV7-3 and TRBJ2-1): GAGVSQTPSNKVTEKGKYVELRCDPISGHTALYWYRQSLGQGPEFLIYFQGTGAADDSGLPNDRFFAVRPEGSVSTLKIQRTERGDSAVYLCASSLVGLAGRLDNEQFFGPGTRLTVL.

The chain carries TRBV27 and TRBJ2-7, with 8 bases aligning to TRBD1. Germline V gene data show CDR1 as MNHEY and CDR2 as SMNVEV (reference sequence). The CDR3 extends over 16 amino acids. J was trimmed by 1 base and V by 8 bases; bases with no gene match: 13. DNA of the CDR3: TGTGCCAGCGGGTCCTGGGCAGGGGGCTCATCCTACGAGCAGTACTTC. Translation: CASGSWAGGSSYEQYF.

The gene calls are TRBV27 and TRBJ2-1; 8 bases line up with TRBD1. V dropped 5 bases and J dropped 7; count of bases not matched to a gene: 19. Germline loops: CDR1 MNHEY, CDR2 SMNVEV (reference sequence). The CDR3 loop spans 18 amino acids. CDR3 DNA sequence: TGTGCCAGCAGTCCACGACGGACAGGGATTCCCTACAAGAATGAGCAGTTCTTC. Translation: CASSPRRTGIPYKNEQFF.